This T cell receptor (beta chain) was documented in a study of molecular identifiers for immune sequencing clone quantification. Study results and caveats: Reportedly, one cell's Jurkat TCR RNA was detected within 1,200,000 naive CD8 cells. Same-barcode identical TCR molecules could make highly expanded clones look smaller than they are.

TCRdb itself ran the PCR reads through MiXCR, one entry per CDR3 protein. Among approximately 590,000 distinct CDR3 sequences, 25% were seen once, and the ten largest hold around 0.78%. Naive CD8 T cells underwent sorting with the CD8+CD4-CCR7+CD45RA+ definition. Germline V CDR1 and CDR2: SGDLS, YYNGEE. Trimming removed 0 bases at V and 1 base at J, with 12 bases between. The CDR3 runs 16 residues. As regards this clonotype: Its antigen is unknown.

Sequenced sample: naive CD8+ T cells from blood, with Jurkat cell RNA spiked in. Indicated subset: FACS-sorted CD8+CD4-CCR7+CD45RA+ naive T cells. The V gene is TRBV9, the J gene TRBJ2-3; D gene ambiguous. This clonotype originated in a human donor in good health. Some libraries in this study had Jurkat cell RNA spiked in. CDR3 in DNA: TGTGCCAGCAGCGTAGCGTCGGTGCCCGGCACAGATACGCAGTATTTT. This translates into CASSVASVPGTDTQYF.